This is a list of T cell receptor beta chains from one sample in a study of T cells in Graves' hyperthyroidism and ophthalmopathy. TCRdb reanalysed the multiplex PCR reads using MiXCR and keeps one entry per CDR3 protein. Counted here are 250,000 to 350,000 distinct CDR3 sequences, more than 15% occurring once; the ten biggest clones make up over 45%. Sample: blood. The receptors were gathered from a woman in her fifties or sixties with Graves' ophthalmopathy. Both conserved end residues are part of each CDR3. D genes are given only for firm matches. Size is stated for part of the rows, as once, few or many counts, or as a class when the clone is expanded.

NA once TRBJ2-5 TRBV6-1 TGTGCCAGCAGGACAGAGTTCGCTGACGGGGCCCAGTACTTC CASRTEFADGAQYF
TRBD1 NA TRBJ1-6 TRBV7-9 TGTGCCAGCAGCCAAGAGGACAGGGCCTATTCACCCCTCCACTTT CASSQEDRAYSPLHF
NA many TRBJ1-6 TRBV6-6 TGTGCCAGCAGTTACAAAGTTTCAGGGTACAATTCACCCCTCCACTTT CASSYKVSGYNSPLHF
NA NA TRBJ1-5 TRBV6-6 TGTGCCAGCAGTTACGCAGTGGATCAGCCCCAGCATTTT CASSYAVDQPQHF
TRBD1 medium-sized TRBJ1-5 TRBV12-3/TRBV12-4 TGTGCCAGCAGTCTCTACAGTTTCTCGGGACAGGGACGTCAGCCCCAGCATTTT CASSLYSFSGQGRQPQHF
NA many TRBJ2-7 TRBV20-1 TGCAGTGCTAGTAAGTTCCAGGCGTACGAGCAGTACTTC CSASKFQAYEQYF
NA many TRBJ2-7 TRBV7-2 TGTGCCAGCAGTCTCGGGGGGACATCCTACGAGCAGTACTTC CASSLGGTSYEQYF
NA many TRBJ2-3 TRBV7-3 TGTGCCAGCAGTCCCCCCGGGTCTAGCACAGATACGCAGTATTTT CASSPPGSSTDTQYF
NA NA TRBJ2-6 TRBV28 TGTGCCAGCGGGGGTATTGGGGCCAACGTCCTGACTTTC CASGGIGANVLTF
NA many TRBJ2-7 TRBV7-2 TGTGCCAGCAGCTACGGGGGGGACAGGTACTACGAGCAGTACTTC CASSYGGDRYYEQYF
NA many TRBJ1-5 TRBV12-3/TRBV12-4 TGTGCCAGCAGTTTAGTTGCACTTAATCAGCCCCAGCATTTT CASSLVALNQPQHF
NA many TRBJ2-3 TRBV11-2 TGTGCCAGCAGCTCACAGAGGCAGGGGTCGACAGATACGCAGTATTTT CASSSQRQGSTDTQYF
NA many TRBJ2-2 TRBV28 TGTGCCAGCATTAACCCTGGCACGTACACCGGGGAGCTGTTTTTT CASINPGTYTGELFF
NA NA TRBJ2-7 TRBV7-2 TGTGCCAGCAGCCCAATACAGGGCTCCTACGAGCAGTACTTC CASSPIQGSYEQYF
NA NA TRBJ1-4 TRBV20-1 TGCAGTGCTAGAGATGCTCCGGGCGTAGGGGAAAAACTGTTTTTT CSARDAPGVGEKLFF
NA many TRBJ2-7 TRBV6-2/TRBV6-3 TGTGCCAGCAGGACGCTTAGGGCCGGCGACGAGCAGTACTTC CASRTLRAGDEQYF
TRBD1 NA TRBJ2-5 TRBV19 TGTGCCAGTAGTCCGGGACAGGCGAAGACCCAGTACTTC CASSPGQAKTQYF
NA NA TRBJ2-2 TRBV5-6 TGTGCCAGCAGGGTCCTGCAGGGGGGAACCGGGGAGCTGTTTTTT CASRVLQGGTGELFF
TRBD1 NA TRBJ2-7 TRBV7-6 TGTGCCAGCAGCTTGAGGGGACAGGGTCGATCCTACGAGCAGTACTTC CASSLRGQGRSYEQYF
NA many TRBJ2-7 TRBV20-1 TGCAGTGCTAGATCGGGTTTAGCTAGTTCCTACGAGCAGTACTTC CSARSGLASSYEQYF
NA many TRBJ1-2 TRBV10-3 TGTGCCGCCACGGGCCTCCTGAACTATGGCTACACCTTC CAATGLLNYGYTF
TRBD1 NA TRBJ2-2 TRBV6-1 TGTGCCAGCAGGGGGACAGGGGGCAGGATAACCGGGGAGCTGTTTTTT CASRGTGGRITGELFF
TRBD1 NA TRBJ1-5 TRBV11-2 TGTGCCAGCAGCCAACCCGACAGGGGGACTCAGCCCCAGCATTTT CASSQPDRGTQPQHF
TRBD1 many TRBJ1-1 TRBV18 TGTGCCAGCTCCCAGGGGGCATGGACTGAAGCTTTCTTT CASSQGAWTEAFF
NA few TRBJ1-1 TRBV29-1 TGCAGCGTTGAAGACTGGTCGGACAGGAACACTGAAGCTTTCTTT CSVEDWSDRNTEAFF
NA many TRBJ2-5 TRBV7-8 TGTGCCTCAAAGGGGGGGCTCTCCCAAGAGACCCAGTACTTC CASKGGLSQETQYF
TRBD1 many TRBJ1-2 TRBV5-1 TGCGCCAGCAGCTCCGCCCGGGACAGGGGATTCTATGGCTACACCTTC CASSSARDRGFYGYTF
NA few TRBJ2-2 TRBV5-5 TGTGCCAGCAGCTTGAGGGCCCTGCACACCGGGGAGCTGTTTTTT CASSLRALHTGELFF
NA many TRBJ1-4 TRBV15 TGTGCCACCAGCAGAGATAAGGGGGACGAAAAACTGTTTTTT CATSRDKGDEKLFF
NA NA TRBJ2-3 TRBV12-3/TRBV12-4 TGTGCCAGCAGCCGAAGGACTGGGTATACGCAGTATTTT CASSRRTGYTQYF
NA many TRBJ1-1 TRBV4-2 TGTGCCAGCAGCCCTAGGTCCCGAGACACTGAAGCTTTCTTT CASSPRSRDTEAFF
NA few TRBJ1-5 TRBV5-1 TGCGCCAGCAGCTTGGACAGCTGTAGCAATCAGCCCCAGCATTTT CASSLDSCSNQPQHF
NA NA TRBJ1-1 TRBV3-1 TGTGCCAACCCTTTCGATGACACTGAAGCTTTCTTT CANPFDDTEAFF
NA NA TRBJ1-2 TRBV6-2/TRBV6-3 TGTGCCAGCGGCTCCTCAGGCCAGGGGTATTATGGCTACACCTTC CASGSSGQGYYGYTF
TRBD1 many TRBJ1-4 TRBV4-2 TGTGCCAGCAGCACGACAGGGCCGGGTGAAAAACTGTTTTTT CASSTTGPGEKLFF
NA many TRBJ2-5 TRBV4-1 TGCGCCAGCAGCCGCTCATTCCAGGGAACTGGAGAGACCCAGTACTTC CASSRSFQGTGETQYF
TRBD1 NA TRBJ1-1 TRBV7-9 TGTGCCAGCAGCTTAGCCGGGACAGGGGCCACTGAAGCTTTCTTT CASSLAGTGATEAFF